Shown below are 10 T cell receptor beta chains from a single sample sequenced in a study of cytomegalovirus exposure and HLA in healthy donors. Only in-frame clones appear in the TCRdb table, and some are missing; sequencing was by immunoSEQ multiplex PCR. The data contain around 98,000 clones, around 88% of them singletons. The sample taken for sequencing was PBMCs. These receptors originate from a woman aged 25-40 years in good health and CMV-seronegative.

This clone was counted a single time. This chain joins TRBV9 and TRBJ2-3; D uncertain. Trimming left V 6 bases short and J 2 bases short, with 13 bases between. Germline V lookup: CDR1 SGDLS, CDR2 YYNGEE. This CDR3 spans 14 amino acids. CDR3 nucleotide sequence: TGTGCCAGCACCCGTTTTGGCTCCACAGATACGCAGTATTTT. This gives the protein CASTRFGSTDTQYF. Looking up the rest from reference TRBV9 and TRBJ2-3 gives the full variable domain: DSGVTQTPKHLITATGQRVTLRCSPRSGDLSVYWYQQSLDQGLQFLIQYYNGEERAKGNILERFSAQQFPDLHSELNLSSLELGDSALYFCASTRFGSTDTQYFGPGTRLTVL.

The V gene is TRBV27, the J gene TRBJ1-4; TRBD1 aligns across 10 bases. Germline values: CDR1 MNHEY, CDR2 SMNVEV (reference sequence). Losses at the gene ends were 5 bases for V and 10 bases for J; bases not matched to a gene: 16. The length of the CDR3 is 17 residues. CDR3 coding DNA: TGTGCCAGCAGTCAGACAGGGGGCTGGGGTGGAACCCTAAAACTGTTTTTT. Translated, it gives CASSQTGGWGGTLKLFF.

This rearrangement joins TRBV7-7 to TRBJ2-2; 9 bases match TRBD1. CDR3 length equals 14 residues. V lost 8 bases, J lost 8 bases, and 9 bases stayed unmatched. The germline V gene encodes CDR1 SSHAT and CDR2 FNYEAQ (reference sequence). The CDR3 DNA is TGTGCCAGCGCCCGGGACAGGGATTTAGGGGAGCTGTTTTTT. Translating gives CASARDRDLGELFF.

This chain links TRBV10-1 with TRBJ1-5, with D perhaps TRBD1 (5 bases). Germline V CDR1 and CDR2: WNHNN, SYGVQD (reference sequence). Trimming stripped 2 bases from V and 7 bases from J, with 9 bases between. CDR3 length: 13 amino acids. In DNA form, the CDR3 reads TGCGCCAGCAGTGAGGGGACTCAACAGCCCCAGCATTTT. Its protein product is CASSEGTQQPQHF.

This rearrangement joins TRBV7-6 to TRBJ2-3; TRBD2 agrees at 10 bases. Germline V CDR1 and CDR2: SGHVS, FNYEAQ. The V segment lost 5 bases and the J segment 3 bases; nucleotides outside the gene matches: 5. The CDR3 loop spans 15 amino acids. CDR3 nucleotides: TGTGCCAGCAGCCTAGGGACTAGCGTGACAGATACGCAGTATTTT. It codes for CASSLGTSVTDTQYF.

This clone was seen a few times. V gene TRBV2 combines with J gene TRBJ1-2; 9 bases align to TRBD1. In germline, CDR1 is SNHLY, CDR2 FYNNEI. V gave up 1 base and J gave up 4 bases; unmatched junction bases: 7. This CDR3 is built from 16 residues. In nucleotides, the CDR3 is TGTGCCAGCAGTGAAGACTTCGGGACAGGGATCTATGGCTACACCTTC. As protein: CASSEDFGTGIYGYTF.

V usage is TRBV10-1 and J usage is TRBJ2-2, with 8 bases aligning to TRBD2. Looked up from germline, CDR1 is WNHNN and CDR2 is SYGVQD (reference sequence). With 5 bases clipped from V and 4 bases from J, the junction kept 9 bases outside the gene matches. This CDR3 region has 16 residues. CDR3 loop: CASSHTSAGGTGELFF. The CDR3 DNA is TGCGCCAGCAGTCATACTAGCGCGGGGGGCACCGGGGAGCTGTTTTTT.

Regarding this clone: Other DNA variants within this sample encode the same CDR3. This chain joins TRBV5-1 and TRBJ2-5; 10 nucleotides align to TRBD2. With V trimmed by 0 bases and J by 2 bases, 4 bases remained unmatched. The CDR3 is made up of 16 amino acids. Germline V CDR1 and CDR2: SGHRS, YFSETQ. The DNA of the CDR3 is TGCGCCAGCAGCTTGGGGGTAGCGGGAGGACAAGAGACCCAGTACTTC. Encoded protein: CASSLGVAGGQETQYF.

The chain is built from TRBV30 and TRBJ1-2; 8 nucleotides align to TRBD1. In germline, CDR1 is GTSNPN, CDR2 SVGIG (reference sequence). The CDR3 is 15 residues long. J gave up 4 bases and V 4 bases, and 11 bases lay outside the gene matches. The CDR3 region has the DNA TGTGCCTGGATGAGGAAGGACAGGGATTTCTATGGCTACACCTTC. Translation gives CAWMRKDRDFYGYTF.

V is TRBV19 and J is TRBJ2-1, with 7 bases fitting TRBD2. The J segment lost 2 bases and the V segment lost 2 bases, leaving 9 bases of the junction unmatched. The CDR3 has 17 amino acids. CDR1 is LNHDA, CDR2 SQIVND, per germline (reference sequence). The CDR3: CASSITDAGDPYNEQFF. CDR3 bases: TGTGCCAGTAGTATAACGGATGCGGGAGATCCCTACAATGAGCAGTTCTTC.